Presented here are 14 T cell receptor beta chains from one specimen sequenced in a study of graft-versus-host responses after intestinal transplantation. Only in-frame clones appear in the TCRdb table, and some are missing; sequencing was by immunoSEQ multiplex PCR. The profile covers 85,000 to 90,000 clones, with over 80% appearing a single time and about 17% taken by the ten largest. These TCRs' antigens remain unknown. The source material was unstimulated CD8+ T cells sorted from spleen or lymph node cells, sampled before intestinal transplant. All receptors come from a human donor who received an intestinal transplant.

The chain recombines TRBV6-4 with TRBJ2-7, with no clear D. Germline CDR1 MRHNA, CDR2 SNTAGT. With 0 bases removed from V and 3 bases from J, the gap between germline ends came to 6 bases. The CDR3 has 13 residues. The CDR3 bases are TGTGCCAGCAGTGACTCGAAGGGCTACGAGCAGTACTTC. Translating it yields CASSDSKGYEQYF.

This clone showed up just once. This chain connects TRBV9 to TRBJ1-1; weak D call: TRBD1 (6 bases). CDR1 is SGDLS and CDR2 is YYNGEE in the germline V gene. The CDR3 sequence is 15 residues long. V shed 0 bases and J shed 3 bases, with 12 bases lying between them. The CDR3 coding sequence is TGTGCCAGCAGCGTAGGCGGGGGGCGTTACACTGAAGCTTTCTTT. Translation: CASSVGGGRYTEAFF.

The chain is built from TRBV27 and TRBJ2-6; unclear D gene. V was shortened by 6 bases and J by 0 bases, with 0 bases between the two germline ends. The germline V gene has CDR1 MNHEY and CDR2 SMNVEV (reference sequence). The CDR3 consists of 12 residues. The CDR3 protein is CASSSGANVLTF. As DNA, the CDR3 is TGTGCCAGCAGCTCTGGGGCCAACGTCCTGACTTTC.

The V and J genes are TRBV13 and TRBJ2-3; D might be TRBD1 (5 bases). Germline V gives CDR1 PRHDT, CDR2 FYEKMQ (reference sequence). The CDR3 sequence is 14 residues long. V shed 4 bases and J shed 7 bases, with 15 bases lying between them. The chain's CDR3 is CASSYRPQGNTQYF. The CDR3 nucleotides are TGTGCCAGCAGCTACCGCCCCCAGGGAAATACGCAGTATTTT.

Written as DNA, the CDR3 is TGCGCCAGCAGCGCCCTCCAAATGAACACTGAAGCTTTCTTT. Its protein is CASSALQMNTEAFF. The chain couples TRBV5-1 to TRBJ1-1; the D is unclear. With 4 bases removed from V and 0 bases from J, the gap between germline ends came to 10 bases. CDR1 and CDR2 (germline): SGHRS, YFSETQ. The CDR3 has 14 amino acids.

The chain carries TRBV30 and TRBJ2-7, with D uncertain. V was pared by 0 bases and J by 7 bases, with 16 bases between. This CDR3 contains 14 residues. Looked up from germline, CDR1 is GTSNPN and CDR2 is SVGIG (reference sequence). The CDR3 DNA reads as TGTGCCTGGAGTGTGGGCGGAATCGGGCGGGAGCAGTACTTC. This translates into CAWSVGGIGREQYF. The full variable domain, completed using reference TRBV30 and TRBJ2-7, is SQTIHQWPATLVQPVGSPLSLECTVEGTSNPNLYWYRQAAGRGLQLLFYSVGIGQISSEVPQNLSASRPQDRQFILSSKKLLLSDSGFYLCAWSVGGIGREQYFGPGTRLTVT.

The chain employs TRBV15 and TRBJ1-5, with D unclear. V lost 0 bases and J 0 bases, leaving 9 bases between the germline ends. The length of the CDR3 is 16 residues. Germline V gives CDR1 LNHNV, CDR2 YYDKDF (reference sequence). The CDR3 bases are TGTGCCACCAGCAGAGAAGGGCCCGGTAGCAATCAGCCCCAGCATTTT. Translation: CATSREGPGSNQPQHF.

The V call is TRBV4-1, the J call TRBJ1-4, with D tentatively TRBD1 (5 bases). The CDR3 spans 19 residues. CDR1 is MGHRA, CDR2 YSYEKL, per germline. Deletions cut 2 bases from V and 0 bases from J, with 19 bases between. This CDR3 is CASSQSLSGSRPTNEKLFF. CDR3 bases: TGCGCCAGCAGCCAAAGTCTCTCAGGGTCCCGACCAACTAATGAAAAACTGTTTTTT.

The count of this clone is one. This chain uses TRBV6-1 with TRBJ1-2, with unresolved D. Trimming removed 1 base from V and 3 bases from J, with 9 bases in between. Germline-derived CDR1 and CDR2 are MNHNS and SASEGT. This CDR3 is 14 amino acids long. CDR3 in DNA: TGTGCCAGCAGTGAAGGGGTAGTTGACTATGGCTACACCTTC. This translates into CASSEGVVDYGYTF.

The V call is TRBV4-1, the J call TRBJ2-5; possible D gene TRBD2, 5 bases. In germline, CDR1 is MGHRA, CDR2 YSYEKL. V was trimmed by 2 bases and J by 4 bases, leaving 14 bases between them. This CDR3 spans 15 amino acids. The DNA for the CDR3 is TGCGCCAGCAGCCAAACCGCACTAGGGCCAGAGACCCAGTACTTC. Protein product: CASSQTALGPETQYF.

V gene TRBV10-3 combines with J gene TRBJ2-1; D may match TRBD1 or TRBD2 (5 bases each). CDR1 is ENHRY, CDR2 SYGVKD, per germline. V was pared by 3 bases and J by 4 bases, with 16 bases between. CDR3 length: 16 residues. The CDR3 DNA reads as TGTGCCATCAGTGAACTTTGGGGGAGTCGGTACAATGAGCAGTTCTTC. It yields the protein CAISELWGSRYNEQFF.

There are a few counts of this clone. The rearrangement links TRBV21-1 to TRBJ1-5. TRBV21-1 is deemed a pseudogene. CDR3 length: 17 amino acids. The CDR3 sequence: CASSKAGQVDSNQPQHF. The CDR3 nucleotides read TGTGCCAGCAGCAAAGCAGGGCAGGTCGATAGCAATCAGCCCCAGCATTTT.

The gene calls are TRBV4-1 and TRBJ2-5; TRBD1 matches 9 bases. The CDR3 runs 15 residues. Looked up from germline, CDR1 is MGHRA and CDR2 is YSYEKL. With 3 bases clipped from V and 5 bases from J, the junction kept 7 bases outside the gene matches. CDR3 sequence: CASSQGGTGLETQYF. DNA for the CDR3: TGCGCCAGCAGCCAGGGTGGGACAGGGCTGGAGACCCAGTACTTC.

The chain couples TRBV7-9 to TRBJ1-1; no reliable D call. The CDR3 contains 12 residues. The germline V gene encodes CDR1 SEHNR and CDR2 FQNEAQ (reference sequence). V gave up 4 bases and J gave up 3 bases, with 6 bases separating them. The CDR3: CASSSADTEAFF. In nucleotides, the CDR3 is TGTGCCAGCAGCTCCGCTGACACTGAAGCTTTCTTT. Looking up the rest from reference TRBV7-9 and TRBJ1-1 gives the full variable domain: DTGVSQNPRHKITKRGQNVTFRCDPISEHNRLYWYRQTLGQGPEFLTYFQNEAQLEKSRLLSDRFSAERPKGSFSTLEIQRTEQGDSAMYLCASSSADTEAFFGQGTRLTVV.